One and the same sample provided the 21 T cell receptor beta chains below, sequenced in a study of shared clonotypes between healthy human individuals. Profiled with immunoSEQ multiplex PCR; TCRdb holds only in-frame clones, not every one. This sample has 550,000 to 600,000 clones, with roughly 79% found just once. Specimen: PBMCs. The receptors were sampled from a woman aged 40 to 50 in good health. Some clones in this sample may be carry-over from other donors' samples.

This clone was counted at least ten times. This chain joins TRBV6-1 and TRBJ1-5; the D gene is possibly TRBD1 (6 bases). The CDR3 loop spans 15 amino acids. Deletions cut 5 bases from V and 3 bases from J, with 14 bases between. Germline assignment: CDR1 MNHNS and CDR2 SASEGT. The CDR3 DNA sequence: TGTGCCAGCAGTCGCTCGGACAGTTACAATCAGCCCCAGCATTTT. It specifies CASSRSDSYNQPQHF.

This clone was counted between two and nine times. J is TRBJ1-5 and V is TRBV30; TRBD1 might be the D (6 bases). Germline CDR1 GTSNPN, CDR2 SVGIG (reference sequence). Trimming pared 3 bases from V and 2 bases from J, leaving 11 bases between. CDR3 size: 14 residues. CDR3 protein: CAWRPGQRNQPQHF. CDR3 DNA: TGTGCCTGGAGGCCGGGACAACGCAATCAGCCCCAGCATTTT.

This clone is a singleton in its sample. The V call is TRBV7-3, the J call TRBJ1-3; 10 positions match TRBD1. V gave up 4 bases and J gave up 14 bases; unmatched junction bases: 8. The CDR3 spans 13 residues. Germline V CDR1 and CDR2: SGHTA, FQGTGA. DNA of the CDR3: TGTGCCAGCAGCTCGGTCGTGGGACAGGGGTTATATTTT. Protein product: CASSSVVGQGLYF.

The V call is TRBV11-2, the J call TRBJ2-3; 7 nucleotides agree with TRBD1. Germline trimming cut 3 bases from V and 2 bases from J; bases unmatched to any gene: 5. This CDR3 contains 15 residues. Germline-derived CDR1 and CDR2 are SGHAT and FQNNGV. This chain's CDR3 is CASSLMGQYTDTQYF. The CDR3 nucleotides are TGTGCCAGCAGCTTGATGGGACAGTACACAGATACGCAGTATTTT.

The genes are TRBV5-1 and TRBJ2-7; D is undetermined. The length of the CDR3 is 15 residues. CDR1 is SGHRS and CDR2 is YFSETQ in the germline V gene. Trimming shortened V by 4 bases and J by 3 bases, and 17 bases separated the two germline ends. The CDR3 DNA sequence: TGCGCCAGCAGCACCGACACCAATACCCTCTACGAGCAGTACTTC. It specifies CASSTDTNTLYEQYF.

The rearrangement uses TRBV28 and TRBJ2-6, with a weak D call TRBD1 (5 bases). V gave up 7 bases and J gave up 0 bases, with 13 bases separating them. Per the germline V gene, CDR1 is MDHEN and CDR2 is SYDVKM. This CDR3 has 16 residues. DNA for the CDR3: TGTGCCAGCACTTACTTTGGGGCCTCTGGGGCCAACGTCCTGACTTTC. Protein sequence: CASTYFGASGANVLTF.

The V and J genes are TRBV29-1 and TRBJ2-1; 14 nucleotides line up with TRBD2. This CDR3 has 14 residues. Germline V gene data show CDR1 as SQVTM and CDR2 as ANQGSEA. With 6 bases clipped from V and 7 bases from J, the junction kept 5 bases outside the gene matches. This chain's CDR3 is CSVGLAGGLNEQFF. DNA of the CDR3: TGCAGCGTAGGACTAGCGGGAGGCCTGAATGAGCAGTTCTTC.

V gene TRBV30 combines with J gene TRBJ1-4; D is undetermined. This CDR3 has 13 amino acids. V lost 2 bases, J lost 4 bases, and 8 bases lay in between. Germline CDR1 GTSNPN, CDR2 SVGIG (reference sequence). CDR3 DNA: TGTGCCTGGAGTACCAACAGTAATGAAAAACTGTTTTTT. It specifies CAWSTNSNEKLFF. The full variable domain, its missing parts supplied by reference TRBV30 and TRBJ1-4, is SQTIHQWPATLVQPVGSPLSLECTVEGTSNPNLYWYRQAAGRGLQLLFYSVGIGQISSEVPQNLSASRPQDRQFILSSKKLLLSDSGFYLCAWSTNSNEKLFFGSGTQLSVL.

The table lists this clone with a count of one. The V gene is TRBV28, the J gene TRBJ2-3; perhaps TRBD1 as D (5 bases). Germline V CDR1 and CDR2: MDHEN, SYDVKM. The CDR3 runs to 14 residues. The CDR3 here is CPTRQVGQGDTQYF. The CDR3 region has the DNA TGTCCCACAAGGCAGGTAGGACAAGGAGATACGCAGTATTTT.

The chain is built from TRBV15 and TRBJ2-1; 9 bases map to TRBD2. Germline V CDR1 and CDR2: LNHNV, YYDKDF (reference sequence). The V segment lost 3 bases and the J segment 5 bases; nucleotides outside the gene matches: 5. The CDR3 is 15 amino acids. CDR3 nucleotide sequence: TGTGCCACCAGCAGGCGACTAGCGGAAAACAATGAGCAGTTCTTC. Encoded protein: CATSRRLAENNEQFF.

This clone was recorded only once. The genes are TRBV7-3 and TRBJ1-1; D is uncertain. Trimming took 1 base from V and 1 from J, leaving 4 bases between them. The V gene's germline CDR1 is SGHTA and CDR2 FQGTGA. The CDR3 is 13 residues long. In DNA, the CDR3 is TGTGCCAGCAGCTTAATTGCGAACACTGAAGCTTTCTTT. Protein: CASSLIANTEAFF.

CDR3 sequence: CSVEESAEDTQYF. CDR3 nucleotides: TGCAGCGTTGAAGAGAGTGCCGAGGATACGCAGTATTTT. The chain couples TRBV29-1 to TRBJ2-3, with D unresolved. The CDR3 is 13 residues long. V was clipped by 0 bases and J by 6 bases, with 10 bases between them. Germline V gene data show CDR1 as SQVTM and CDR2 as ANQGSEA.

This chain connects TRBV28 to TRBJ2-7, with 13 positions matching TRBD2. Per the germline V gene, CDR1 is MDHEN and CDR2 is SYDVKM. With V trimmed by 3 bases and J by 2 bases, 10 bases remained unmatched. The CDR3 length is 18 residues. The CDR3 region is CASSLLFGLAGEAYEQYF. CDR3 DNA sequence: TGTGCCAGCAGTTTGTTGTTCGGACTAGCGGGAGAAGCCTACGAGCAGTACTTC.

The V gene is TRBV30, the J gene TRBJ2-3; 10 bases are a match to TRBD2. CDR3 length equals 15 residues. The trim removed 0 bases at V and 2 bases at J, leaving 2 bases unmatched. Germline lookup yields CDR1 GTSNPN and CDR2 SVGIG (reference sequence). The CDR3 bases are TGTGCCTGGAGTGTACTAGCGGGGACCACAGATACGCAGTATTTT. It is translated as CAWSVLAGTTDTQYF. The variable domain in full, completed from reference TRBV30 and TRBJ2-3, reads SQTIHQWPATLVQPVGSPLSLECTVEGTSNPNLYWYRQAAGRGLQLLFYSVGIGQISSEVPQNLSASRPQDRQFILSSKKLLLSDSGFYLCAWSVLAGTTDTQYFGPGTRLTVL.

This clone showed up just once. The J gene is TRBJ2-1, the V gene TRBV28; 10 bases map to TRBD2. Germline CDR1 and CDR2: MDHEN and SYDVKM. This CDR3 comprises 15 residues. Germline trimming cut 3 bases from V and 5 bases from J; bases unmatched to any gene: 4. The CDR3: CASSFPLAGNNEQFF. The CDR3 nucleotides are TGTGCCAGCAGTTTCCCACTAGCGGGAAACAATGAGCAGTTCTTC.

This clone was seen a few times. A far larger clone lies a single base away; this is likely a read error. The V gene is TRBV20-1, the J gene TRBJ1-2; perhaps TRBD1 as D (5 bases). CDR3 length equals 11 residues. Germline V lookup: CDR1 DFQATT, CDR2 SNEGSKA (reference sequence). The CDR3 reads CSASRGEGYIF. The DNA for the CDR3 is TGCAGTGCTAGCCGGGGGGAAGGCTACATCTTC.

This clone has more than one count but fewer than ten. CDR3 sequence (DNA): TGTGCCTGGACCAGGGGAGGAAACTATGGCTACACCTTC. Translating it yields CAWTRGGNYGYTF. The V gene is TRBV30, the J gene TRBJ1-2, with D perhaps matching TRBD1 (6 bases). The CDR3 covers 13 residues. CDR1 GTSNPN and CDR2 SVGIG come from the germline V gene (reference sequence). V shed 4 bases and J shed 2 bases, with 11 bases lying between them.

The genes are TRBV28 and TRBJ2-3; D gene unclear. The CDR3 totals 14 residues. Trimming removed 6 bases from V and 2 bases from J, with 12 bases in between. Germline V gene data show CDR1 as MDHEN and CDR2 as SYDVKM. The CDR3 region is CASSRPRPTDTQYF. CDR3 coding DNA: TGTGCCAGCAGCCGACCGCGTCCCACAGATACGCAGTATTTT.

A word on this clone: This is likely a read error, given that the CDR3 carries no conserved phenylalanine or tryptophan at its end. V and J are TRBV30 and TRBJ1-1; D gene unclear. From germline, CDR1 is GTSNPN and CDR2 SVGIG (reference sequence). This CDR3 comprises 15 residues. CDR3 amino acids: CAWSVGPKLNTEAFL. CDR3 DNA sequence: TGTGCATGGAGTGTAGGCCCTAAACTGAACACTGAAGCTTTCCTT.

The rearrangement links TRBV7-2 to TRBJ2-7, with 12 bases lining up with TRBD2. CDR1 and CDR2 (germline): SGHTA, FQGNSA. V lost 5 bases and J lost 0; bases outside the gene matches: 5. The CDR3 runs to 16 residues. CDR3 amino acids: CASSQTSGRSSYEQYF. The CDR3 DNA is TGTGCCAGCAGCCAGACTAGCGGGAGAAGCTCCTACGAGCAGTACTTC.

This clone was counted at least ten times. This rearrangement joins TRBV9 to TRBJ2-2, with no clear D. Germline V CDR1 and CDR2: SGDLS, YYNGEE. The CDR3 sequence is 14 residues long. V was shortened by 0 bases and J by 2 bases, with 5 bases between the two germline ends. The CDR3, as DNA: TGTGCCAGCAGCGTAGAACTAAACACCGGGGAGCTGTTTTTT. Residues: CASSVELNTGELFF.